A selection of T cell receptor beta chains follows, all from one sample in a study of Tregs in tolerant kidney transplant recipients. Method: immunoSEQ multiplex PCR; TCRdb's copy keeps in-frame clones and lacks some. This sample has roughly 760 clones, with 43% found just once. The antigens these receptors bind are not known. Sequenced here: Tregs from blood cultured with allogeneic cells, sampled before the transplant. The origin of the receptors is a human patient who received a combined kidney and bone marrow transplant. Both conserved end residues are part of each CDR3. Fields, in order: J gene, V gene, D gene, clone size, CDR3 protein, CDR3 DNA. D genes are given only for firm matches. Size is stated for part of the rows, as once, few or many counts, or as a class when the clone is expanded.

TRBJ2-4,TRBV5-1,TRBD2,medium-sized,CASSWLAGGLNIQYF,TGCGCCAGCAGCTGGTTAGCGGGAGGGCTAAACATTCAGTACTTC
TRBJ2-2,TRBV5-1,TRBD2,.,CASRTSGGAPGELFF,TGCGCCAGCAGGACGAGCGGGGGGGCCCCCGGGGAGCTGTTTTTT
TRBJ2-3,TRBV5-8,TRBD2,few,CASSSGTTDTQYF,TGTGCCAGCAGCTCCGGGACTACCGATACGCAGTATTTT
TRBJ2-5,TRBV11-3,.,once,CASSEGSNTQETQYF,TGTGCCAGCAGCGAAGGGAGCAACACACAAGAGACCCAGTACTTC
TRBJ2-2,TRBV7-9,TRBD2,.,CASSLSLAGNTGELFF,TGTGCCAGCAGCTTATCTTTAGCGGGTAACACCGGGGAGCTGTTTTTT
TRBJ2-3,TRBV7-3,.,.,CASSPPADTQYF,TGTGCCAGCAGCCCGCCTGCGGATACGCAGTATTTT
TRBJ1-4,TRBV7-8,.,.,CASSLVGTNEKLFF,TGTGCCAGCAGCTTAGTAGGGACTAATGAAAAACTGTTTTTT
TRBJ2-1,TRBV4-3,.,.,CASSQESGNEQFF,TGCGCCAGCAGCCAAGAATCAGGAAATGAGCAGTTCTTC
TRBJ1-2,TRBV6-6,.,few,CASSKFGQYPYGYTF,TGTGCCAGCAGTAAATTCGGACAGTATCCCTATGGCTACACCTTC
TRBJ2-5,TRBV7-2,.,once,CASSIQGRQETQYF,TGTGCCAGCAGCATCCAGGGGAGGCAAGAGACCCAGTACTTC
TRBJ1-5,TRBV27,.,.,CASSPSGGQLSNQPQHF,TGTGCCAGCAGTCCATCTGGGGGACAATTAAGCAATCAGCCCCAGCATTTT
TRBJ1-2,TRBV28,TRBD1,once,CASSPGTGGGYTF,TGTGCCAGCAGCCCCGGGACAGGGGGCGGCTACACCTTC
TRBJ1-6,TRBV5-4,.,.,CASSLGRPNSPLHF,TGTGCCAGCAGCTTAGGACGGCCGAATTCACCCCTCCACTTT
TRBJ2-3,TRBV11-3,TRBD2,few,CASSPSGADTQYF,TGTGCCAGCAGCCCAAGCGGGGCAGATACGCAGTATTTT
TRBJ2-3,TRBV5-2,.,.,CASSPPADTQYF,TGTGCCAGCAGCCCGCCTGCGGATACGCAGTATTTT
TRBJ2-1,TRBV7-9,.,few,CASSLGRRSYNEQFF,TGTGCCAGCAGCTTAGGCCGGCGATCCTACAATGAGCAGTTCTTC
TRBJ1-3,TRBV19,.,.,CASSPLGQGPGNTIYF,TGTGCCAGTAGTCCACTGGGTCAAGGGCCTGGAAACACCATATATTTT
TRBJ2-1,TRBV4-2,.,large,CASSQGWTDYNEQFF,TGTGCCAGCAGCCAAGGATGGACGGATTACAATGAGCAGTTCTTC
TRBJ2-2,TRBV6-5,.,.,CASSLVISGELFF,TGTGCCAGCAGTTTAGTTATTTCCGGGGAGCTGTTTTTT
TRBJ1-2,TRBV25-1,.,.,CASSVGLHCYTF,TGTGCGAGCAGTGTAGGGCTCCATTGCTACACCTTC
TRBJ1-1,TRBV10-1,.,.,CASSESTIPRNTEAFF,TGCGCCAGCAGTGAGTCTACCATACCGCGGAACACTGAAGCTTTCTTT
TRBJ2-5,TRBV4-3,.,few,CASSQVEGETQYF,TGCGCCAGCAGCCAAGTGGAGGGAGAGACCCAGTACTTC
TRBJ2-1,TRBV6-6,TRBD2,.,CASSLRAGGVNEQFF,TGTGCCAGCAGTTTAAGGGCGGGGGGAGTGAATGAGCAGTTCTTC
TRBJ2-1,TRBV29-1,TRBD2,.,CSGRTSGVNEQFF,TGCAGCGGCCGGACTAGCGGGGTCAATGAGCAGTTCTTC
TRBJ2-2,TRBV28,.,.,CASGTANTGELFF,TGTGCCAGCGGGACGGCGAACACCGGGGAGCTGTTTTTT
TRBJ2-5,TRBV20-1,.,.,CSAGDQETQYF,TGCAGTGCAGGGGACCAAGAGACCCAGTACTTC
TRBJ2-1,TRBV5-1,.,.,CASSQIIKGDSYNEQFF,TGCGCCAGCAGCCAGATAATCAAGGGGGACTCCTACAATGAGCAGTTCTTC
TRBJ1-1,TRBV5-1,TRBD1,.,CASMGQLNTEAFF,TGCGCCAGTATGGGACAGTTGAACACTGAAGCTTTCTTT
TRBJ1-1,TRBV19,.,.,CASSRDVSVFNTEAFF,TGTGCCAGTAGCAGGGACGTGTCCGTGTTCAACACTGAAGCTTTCTTT
TRBJ2-7,TRBV9,.,few,CASSSPPIGEQYF,TGTGCCAGCAGCTCTCCCCCCATAGGCGAGCAGTACTTC
TRBJ2-1,TRBV6-5,.,hyperexpanded,CASSYSATDEQFF,TGTGCCAGCAGTTACTCAGCGACGGATGAGCAGTTCTTC
TRBJ2-1,TRBV6-9,.,.,CASSYSATDEQFF,TGTGCCAGCAGTTACTCAGCGACGGATGAGCAGTTCTTC
TRBJ2-2,TRBV18,TRBD1,.,CASSPFRDSANTGELFF,TGTGCCAGCTCACCGTTTAGGGACAGCGCGAACACCGGGGAGCTGTTTTTT
TRBJ1-4,TRBV5-6,.,few,CASSELWGTNEKLFF,TGTGCCAGCAGCGAACTGTGGGGAACTAATGAAAAACTGTTTTTT
TRBJ1-2,TRBV4-2,.,few,CASSLAGVYYGYTF,TGTGCCAGCAGCTTAGCGGGGGTTTACTATGGCTACACCTTC
TRBJ1-2,TRBV5-1,.,few,CASSLDGTKNYGYTF,TGCGCCAGCAGCTTGGACGGCACCAAGAACTATGGCTACACCTTC
TRBJ1-2,TRBV5-7,.,.,CASSVGLHGYTF,TGTGCCAGCAGTGTAGGGCTCCATGGCTACACCTTC
TRBJ2-6,TRBV6-9,.,few,CASSYRDRSNVLTF,TGTGCCAGCAGTTATCGGGATCGTTCCAACGTCCTGACTTTC
TRBJ2-1,TRBV4-2,.,.,CASSPEGGREFEQFF,TGTGCCAGCAGCCCCGAGGGGGGGCGGGAGTTTGAGCAGTTCTTC